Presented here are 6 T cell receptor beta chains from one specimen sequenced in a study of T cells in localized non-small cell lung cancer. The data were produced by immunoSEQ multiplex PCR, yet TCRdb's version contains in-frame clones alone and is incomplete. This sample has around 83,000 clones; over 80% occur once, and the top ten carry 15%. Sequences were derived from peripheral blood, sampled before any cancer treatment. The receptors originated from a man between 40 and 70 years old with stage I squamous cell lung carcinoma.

CDR3 DNA sequence: TGTGCCAGCAGCCTTGGGAGCCAGACGGGGCAGCCCCAGCATTTT. It codes for CASSLGSQTGQPQHF. The chain combines TRBV5-5 with TRBJ1-5; no definite D call. Trimming cost V 4 bases and J 7 bases, with 18 bases left between them. The CDR3 runs to 15 residues. In germline, CDR1 is SGHKS, CDR2 YYEKEE (reference sequence).

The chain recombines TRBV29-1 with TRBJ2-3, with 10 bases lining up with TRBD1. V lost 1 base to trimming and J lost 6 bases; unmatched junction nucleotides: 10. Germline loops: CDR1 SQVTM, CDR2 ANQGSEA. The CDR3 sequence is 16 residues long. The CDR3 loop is CSVEGPGQGPSDTQYF. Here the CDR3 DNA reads TGCAGCGTTGAAGGTCCGGGACAGGGGCCATCCGATACGCAGTATTTT.

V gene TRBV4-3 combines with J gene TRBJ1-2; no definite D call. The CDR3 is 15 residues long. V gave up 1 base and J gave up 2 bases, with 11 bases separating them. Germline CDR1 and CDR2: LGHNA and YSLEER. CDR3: CASSQAIGVNYGYTF. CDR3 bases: TGCGCCAGCAGCCAAGCAATTGGGGTGAACTATGGCTACACCTTC.

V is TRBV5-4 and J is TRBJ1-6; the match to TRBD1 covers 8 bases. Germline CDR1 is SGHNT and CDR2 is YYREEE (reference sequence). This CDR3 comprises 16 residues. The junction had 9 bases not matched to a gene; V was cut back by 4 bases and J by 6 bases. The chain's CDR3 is CASSDRGKGVNSPLHF. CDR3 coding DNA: TGTGCCAGCAGCGACAGGGGAAAGGGGGTTAATTCACCCCTCCACTTT.

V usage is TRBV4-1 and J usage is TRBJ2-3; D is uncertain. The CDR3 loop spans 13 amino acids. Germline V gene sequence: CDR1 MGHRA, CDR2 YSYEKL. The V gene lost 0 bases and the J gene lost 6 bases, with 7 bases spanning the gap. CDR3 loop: CASSQDRPDTQYF. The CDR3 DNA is TGCGCCAGCAGCCAAGATCGACCGGATACGCAGTATTTT.

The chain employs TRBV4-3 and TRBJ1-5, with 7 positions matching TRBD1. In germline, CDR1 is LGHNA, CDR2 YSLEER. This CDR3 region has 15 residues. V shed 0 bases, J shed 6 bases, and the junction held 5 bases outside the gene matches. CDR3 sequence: CASSQDDREGQPQHF. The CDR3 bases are TGCGCCAGCAGCCAAGATGACAGGGAAGGTCAGCCCCAGCATTTT.